This T cell receptor (beta chain) comes out of a study of blood T cell repertoires in COVID-19. Across the whole study: Spain, Italy and the United States supplied samples that represented acute and convalescent COVID-19. Sources were T cells, B-cell-depleted T cells, or PBMCs; the material itself was cDNA or gDNA.

As originally analysed: Quantification of nucleated cells was approximated via reference gene primer amplification. Method: immunoSEQ multiplex PCR; TCRdb's copy keeps in-frame clones and lacks some. Clone size and the V and J calls come from that table; the DNA yielded D and trimming. The sample consists of some 130,000 clones, 70% to 90% of them appearing once. This CDR3 is built from 14 residues. Germline CDR1 is SQVTM and CDR2 is ANQGSEA. This clone was recorded only once. An end of the junction does not agree with germline; a read error may underlie this. The clonotype was recovered from a man aged 50 to 60 with acute or convalescent COVID-19. The specimen was peripheral blood. The V call is TRBV29-1, the J call TRBJ1-2; 9 nucleotides match TRBD1. The CDR3 reads CSAETGGPIYGYTF. The CDR3 DNA reads as TGCAGCGCTGAAACAGGGGGCCCTATCTATGGCTACACCTTC.